This T cell receptor beta chain was documented in a study of cytomegalovirus exposure and HLA in healthy donors. Study-level results: In the 120 or so validation repertoires, about 95% of cluster scores exceeded 0, per a later analysis.

In germline, CDR1 is SGDLS, CDR2 YYNGEE. The CDR3 length is 15 residues. Germline trimming cut 4 bases from V and 4 bases from J; bases unmatched to any gene: 6. Using immunoSEQ multiplex PCR, the repertoire was profiled, and TCRdb retains in-frame clones only, with some absent. The table shows 50,000 to 65,000 clones, with approximately 89% occurring only once. A word on this clone: The target antigen is unknown.

The V gene is TRBV9, the J gene TRBJ1-4, with TRBD1 identical over 8 bases. This TCR came from a woman younger than 35 in good health and CMV-seropositive. Sequenced material: PBMCs. CDR3 region: CASSLKQGVNEKLFF. The CDR3 DNA sequence: TGTGCCAGCAGCCTAAAACAGGGGGTTAATGAAAAACTGTTTTTT.